The TCR beta chain under discussion was sequenced for a study of blood T cells in healthy people across ages. General study results and limits: Estimates of diversity drawn from one million T cells were considered underestimates. Compared with aged donors, long-lived donors showed fewer expanded clones, suggesting selection.

A second 7 to 11 cycle PCR used barcoded and J-beta primers. In TCRdb, the 5' RACE reads were re-called with MiXCR into one record per CDR3 protein. Among hundreds of thousands of distinct CDR3 sequences listed, 44% were seen once. Donor samples were obtained from healthy Caucasian individuals from Russia, aged 6 to 90. With each sample, at least 6 micrograms of total RNA were extracted. This clonotype has at least ten counts. Its specificity is unknown. This may arise from a read error, as a much more abundant clone is one base away. This CDR3 region has 15 residues. CDR1 is ENHRY and CDR2 is SYGVKD in the germline V gene.

The sequencing input was blood. V and J are TRBV10-3 and TRBJ2-1; 7 bases fit TRBD1. The DNA end lines up better with TRBJ2-7; the J call may be wrong. The TCR was taken from a man aged 55 to 70 in good health. The CDR3 sequence: CAISDRDSNYNEQYF. CDR3 sequence (DNA): TGTGCCATCAGTGACCGGGACAGTAACTACAATGAGCAGTACTTC.